This T cell receptor (beta chain) derives from a study of cytomegalovirus exposure and HLA in healthy donors. Use of 60 Vbeta and 13 Jbeta primers characterized the PCR. Clones were sequenced by immunoSEQ multiplex PCR, and TCRdb holds only the in-frame ones, with some missing. This table has about 160,000 clones, roughly 83% appearing once. Study conclusions and caveats: Only CMV serostatus was available as immune exposure information.

Germline assignment: CDR1 SGHDN and CDR2 FVKESK. J lost 7 bases, V lost 0 bases, and 11 bases had no gene match. This CDR3 is built from 16 residues. With respect to this clone: Its antigen remains unidentified.

The sample consisted of PBMCs. V and J are TRBV14 and TRBJ1-1; TRBD1 matches at 7 bases. The receptor was isolated from a man aged 25 to 40 in good health and CMV-seronegative. The CDR3 reads CASSQEDQGGQNEAFF. CDR3 coding DNA: TGTGCCAGCAGCCAAGAGGACCAGGGGGGCCAGAATGAAGCTTTCTTT. The complete variable domain, with remaining parts taken from reference TRBV14 and TRBJ1-1, reads EAGVTQFPSHSVIEKGQTVTLRCDPISGHDNLYWYRRVMGKEIKFLLHFVKESKQDESGMPNNRFLAERTGGTYSTLKVQPAELEDSGVYFCASSQEDQGGQNEAFFGQGTRLTVV.